This T cell receptor (beta chain) originates from a study of PD-L1 blockade in urothelial cancer. Overall study: Investigators checked blood 3 weeks (second dose) and 6 weeks after treatment start.

The CDR3 has 16 residues. Germline CDR1 is MNHNS and CDR2 is SASEGT. J was trimmed by 6 bases and V by 1 base; bases with no gene match: 6. The assay was immunoSEQ multiplex PCR, and TCRdb's table has in-frame clones only and misses some. The sample lists approximately 70,000 clones, roughly 91% seen once, with around 3.4% in the top ten. The source was PBMCs, collected around atezolizumab (anti-PD-L1) treatment. This receptor was obtained from a man aged 60-69 years with urothelial cancer. V and J are TRBV6-1 and TRBJ1-4; 9 bases agree with TRBD1. The CDR3 DNA sequence: TGTGCCAGCAGTGAAGTGGCCGGGACAGGGTATGAAAAACTGTTTTTT. It codes for CASSEVAGTGYEKLFF.